The present entry profiles one TCR beta chain with its context. The record originates from a study of blood T cell repertoires in COVID-19. Trimming removed 9 bases from V and 1 base from J, with 5 bases in between. Germline values: CDR1 MDHEN, CDR2 SYDVKM. The CDR3 covers 11 residues. Here immunoSEQ multiplex PCR was the method, and the copy in TCRdb shows in-frame clones only, minus some. The repertoire includes about 68,000 clones, 87% of them detected once, and around 3.6% sits in the top ten. This chain links TRBV28 with TRBJ2-3; D not resolved. The source of this sequence is a woman aged 50 to 60 with COVID-19, enrolled during active disease. The sample comprised peripheral blood. The CDR3 region is CASTRTDTQYF. The CDR3 DNA reads TGTGCCAGTACACGCACAGATACGCAGTATTTT.